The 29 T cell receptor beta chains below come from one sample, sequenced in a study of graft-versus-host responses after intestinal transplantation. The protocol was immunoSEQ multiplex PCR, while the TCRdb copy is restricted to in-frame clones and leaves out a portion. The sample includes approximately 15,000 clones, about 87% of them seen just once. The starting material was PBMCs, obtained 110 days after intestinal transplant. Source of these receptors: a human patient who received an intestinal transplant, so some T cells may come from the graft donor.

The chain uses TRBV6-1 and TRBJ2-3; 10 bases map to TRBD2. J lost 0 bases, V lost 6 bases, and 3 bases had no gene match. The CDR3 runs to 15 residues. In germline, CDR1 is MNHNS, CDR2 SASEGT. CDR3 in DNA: TGTGCCAGCAGGAGACTAGCGGGCAGCACAGATACGCAGTATTTT. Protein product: CASRRLAGSTDTQYF.

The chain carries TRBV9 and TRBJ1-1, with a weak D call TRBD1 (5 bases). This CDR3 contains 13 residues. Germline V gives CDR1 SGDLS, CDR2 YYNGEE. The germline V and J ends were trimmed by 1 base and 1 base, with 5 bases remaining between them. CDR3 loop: CASSVQGNTEAFF. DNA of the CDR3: TGTGCCAGCAGCGTACAGGGGAACACTGAAGCTTTCTTT.

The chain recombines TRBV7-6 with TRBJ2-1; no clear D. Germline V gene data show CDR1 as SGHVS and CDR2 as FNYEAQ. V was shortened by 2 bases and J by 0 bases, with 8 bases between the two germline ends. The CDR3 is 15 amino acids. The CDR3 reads CASSLRGGSYNEQFF. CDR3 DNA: TGTGCCAGCAGCTTACGAGGCGGCTCCTACAATGAGCAGTTCTTC.

The CDR3, as DNA: TGTGCCAGCAGTTCGGCGACTAGATCACCCTACGAGCAGTACTTC. It codes for CASSSATRSPYEQYF. V and J are TRBV28 and TRBJ2-7, with D maybe TRBD2 (6 bases). This CDR3 spans 15 amino acids. Germline V gene sequence: CDR1 MDHEN, CDR2 SYDVKM. Trimming removed 4 bases from V and 2 bases from J, with 15 bases in between.

In DNA form, the CDR3 reads TGTGCCAGCAGATCCCGAGCGGAGGCGGGCTCCTACAATGAGCAGTTCTTC. It translates to CASRSRAEAGSYNEQFF. The gene calls are TRBV28 and TRBJ2-1, with D perhaps matching TRBD2 (5 bases). The CDR3 sequence is 17 residues long. V was pared by 6 bases and J by 0 bases, with 18 bases between. Germline V lookup: CDR1 MDHEN, CDR2 SYDVKM.

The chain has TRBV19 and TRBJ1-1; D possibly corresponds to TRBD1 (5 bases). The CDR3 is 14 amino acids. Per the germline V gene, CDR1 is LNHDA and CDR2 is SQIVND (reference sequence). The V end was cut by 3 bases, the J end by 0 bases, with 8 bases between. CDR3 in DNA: TGTGCCAGTAGTATGGGGACGGTGAACACTGAAGCTTTCTTT. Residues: CASSMGTVNTEAFF.

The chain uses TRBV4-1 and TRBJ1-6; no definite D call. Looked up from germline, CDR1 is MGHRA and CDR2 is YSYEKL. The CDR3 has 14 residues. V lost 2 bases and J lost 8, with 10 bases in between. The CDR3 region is CASSQPLGDSPLHF. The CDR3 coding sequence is TGCGCCAGCAGCCAACCCCTCGGGGATTCACCCCTCCACTTT.

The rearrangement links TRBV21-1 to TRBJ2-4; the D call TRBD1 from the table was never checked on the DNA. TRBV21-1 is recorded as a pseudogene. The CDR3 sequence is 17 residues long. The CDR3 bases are TGTGCCAGCAGCAAAGCGCATCAGGGGTTAGCCAAAAACATTCAGTACTTC. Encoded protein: CASSKAHQGLAKNIQYF.

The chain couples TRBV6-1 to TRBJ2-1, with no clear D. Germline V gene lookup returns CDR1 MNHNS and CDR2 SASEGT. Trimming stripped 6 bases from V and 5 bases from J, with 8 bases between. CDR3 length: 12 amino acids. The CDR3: CASRRPNNEQFF. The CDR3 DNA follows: TGTGCCAGCAGGAGACCAAACAATGAGCAGTTCTTC.

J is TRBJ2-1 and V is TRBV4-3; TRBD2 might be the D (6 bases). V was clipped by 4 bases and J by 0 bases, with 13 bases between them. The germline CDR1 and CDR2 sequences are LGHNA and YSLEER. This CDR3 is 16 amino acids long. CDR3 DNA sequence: TGCGCCAGCAGCCGTGGGACTTCCAGCTCCTACAATGAGCAGTTCTTC. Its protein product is CASSRGTSSSYNEQFF.

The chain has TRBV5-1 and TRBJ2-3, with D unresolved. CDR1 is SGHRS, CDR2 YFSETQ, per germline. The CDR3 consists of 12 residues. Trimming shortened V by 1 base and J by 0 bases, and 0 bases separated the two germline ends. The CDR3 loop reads CASSLSTDTQYF. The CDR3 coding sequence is TGCGCCAGCAGCTTGAGCACAGATACGCAGTATTTT. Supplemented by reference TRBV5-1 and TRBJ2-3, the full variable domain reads KAGVTQTPRYLIKTRGQQVTLSCSPISGHRSVSWYQQTPGQGLQFLFEYFSETQRNKGNFPGRFSGRQFSNSRSEMNVSTLELGDSALYLCASSLSTDTQYFGPGTRLTVL.

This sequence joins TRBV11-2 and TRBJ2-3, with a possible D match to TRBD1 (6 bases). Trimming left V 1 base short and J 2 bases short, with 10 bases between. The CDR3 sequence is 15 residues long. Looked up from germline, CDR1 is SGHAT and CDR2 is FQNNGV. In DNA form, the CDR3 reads TGTGCCAGCAGCTTAGTGGCAGGGGTCACAGATACGCAGTATTTT. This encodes CASSLVAGVTDTQYF.

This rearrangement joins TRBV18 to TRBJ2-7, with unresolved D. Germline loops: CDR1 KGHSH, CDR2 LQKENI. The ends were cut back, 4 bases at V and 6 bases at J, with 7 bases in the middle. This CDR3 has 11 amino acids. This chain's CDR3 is CASSRESEQYF. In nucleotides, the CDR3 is TGTGCCAGCTCACGTGAGTCCGAGCAGTACTTC.

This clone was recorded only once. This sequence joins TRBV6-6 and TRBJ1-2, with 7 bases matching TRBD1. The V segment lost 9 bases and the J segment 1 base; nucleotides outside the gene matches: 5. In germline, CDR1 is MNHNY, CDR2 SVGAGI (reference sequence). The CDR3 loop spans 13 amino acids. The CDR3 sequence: CASQGVGNYGYTF. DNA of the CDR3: TGTGCCAGTCAGGGGGTGGGTAACTATGGCTACACCTTC.

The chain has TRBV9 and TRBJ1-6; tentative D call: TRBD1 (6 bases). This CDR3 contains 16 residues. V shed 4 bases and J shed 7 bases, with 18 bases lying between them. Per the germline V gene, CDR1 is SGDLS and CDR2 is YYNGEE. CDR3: CASSPGGAGHNSPLHF. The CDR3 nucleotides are TGTGCCAGCAGCCCCGGGGGGGCAGGACACAATTCACCCCTCCACTTT.

The CDR3 region is CASKSTGGFSNQPQHF. The CDR3 coding sequence is TGTGCCAGCAAATCGACAGGGGGCTTTAGCAATCAGCCCCAGCATTTT. This chain joins TRBV27 and TRBJ1-5; TRBD1 agrees at 10 bases. CDR1 MNHEY and CDR2 SMNVEV come from the germline V gene (reference sequence). The CDR3 contains 16 residues. Losses at the gene ends were 7 bases for V and 0 bases for J; bases not matched to a gene: 6.

This CDR3 reads CASSKVGGNTIYF. The CDR3 region has the DNA TGTGCCAGCAGCAAAGTGGGGGGAAACACCATATATTTT. V gene TRBV21-1 combines with J gene TRBJ1-3. TRBV21-1 is flagged as a pseudogene. CDR3 length equals 13 residues.

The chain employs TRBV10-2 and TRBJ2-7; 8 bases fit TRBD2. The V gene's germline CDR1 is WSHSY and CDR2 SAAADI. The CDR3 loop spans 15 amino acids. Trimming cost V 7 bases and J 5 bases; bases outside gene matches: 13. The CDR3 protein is CASKGASGRTHEQYF. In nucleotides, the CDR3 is TGCGCCAGCAAAGGAGCAAGCGGGAGAACCCACGAGCAGTACTTC.

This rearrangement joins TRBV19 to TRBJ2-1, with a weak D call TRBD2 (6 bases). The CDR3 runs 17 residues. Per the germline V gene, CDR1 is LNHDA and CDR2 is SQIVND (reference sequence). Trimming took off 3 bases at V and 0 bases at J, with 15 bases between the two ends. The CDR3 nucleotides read TGTGCCAGTAGTATGGTTAGCGGAGGGGTCTCCTACAATGAGCAGTTCTTC. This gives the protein CASSMVSGGVSYNEQFF.

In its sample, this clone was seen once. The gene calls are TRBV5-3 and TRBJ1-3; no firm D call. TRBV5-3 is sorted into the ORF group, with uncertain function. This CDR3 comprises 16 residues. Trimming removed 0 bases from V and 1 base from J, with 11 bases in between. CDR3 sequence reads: CARSLGQTISGNTIYF. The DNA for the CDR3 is TGTGCCAGAAGCTTGGGCCAGACGATATCTGGAAACACCATATATTTT.

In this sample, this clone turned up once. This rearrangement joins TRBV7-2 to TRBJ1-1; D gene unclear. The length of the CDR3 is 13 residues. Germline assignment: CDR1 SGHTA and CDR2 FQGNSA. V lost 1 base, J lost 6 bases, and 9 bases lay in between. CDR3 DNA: TGTGCCAGCAGCTTAGGTTCCGGTTCTGAAGCTTTCTTT. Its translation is CASSLGSGSEAFF.

CDR3 sequence (DNA): TGTGCCAGCAGTTCCAATCTGTACCAAGAGACCCAGTACTTC. Translation: CASSSNLYQETQYF. The genes are TRBV27 and TRBJ2-5; D ambiguous. The CDR3 is made up of 14 amino acids. CDR1 is MNHEY, CDR2 SMNVEV, per germline (reference sequence). Trimming pared 4 bases from V and 0 bases from J, leaving 9 bases between.

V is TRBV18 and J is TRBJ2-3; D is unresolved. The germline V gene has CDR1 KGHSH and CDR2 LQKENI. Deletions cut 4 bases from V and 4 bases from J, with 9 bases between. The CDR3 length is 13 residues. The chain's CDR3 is CASSLKTSDTQYF. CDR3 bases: TGTGCCAGCTCACTTAAGACATCAGATACGCAGTATTTT.

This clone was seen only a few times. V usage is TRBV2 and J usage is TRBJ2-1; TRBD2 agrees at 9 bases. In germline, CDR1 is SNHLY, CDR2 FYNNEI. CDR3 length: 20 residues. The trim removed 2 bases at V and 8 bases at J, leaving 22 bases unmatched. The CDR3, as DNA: TGTGCCAGCAGTGAATATCCCCCCTCTCCTAGCGGGGTAGAGTTCCATGAGCAGTTCTTC. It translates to CASSEYPPSPSGVEFHEQFF.

In DNA form, the CDR3 reads TGTGCCAGCAGTCGAGAGACAGGGGGCGGTGAAAAACTGTTTTTT. It codes for CASSRETGGGEKLFF. The rearrangement uses TRBV6-6 and TRBJ1-4; 10 bases align to TRBD1. This CDR3 spans 15 amino acids. Germline-derived CDR1 and CDR2 are MNHNY and SVGAGI (reference sequence). The J segment lost 7 bases and the V segment lost 5 bases, leaving 7 bases of the junction unmatched.

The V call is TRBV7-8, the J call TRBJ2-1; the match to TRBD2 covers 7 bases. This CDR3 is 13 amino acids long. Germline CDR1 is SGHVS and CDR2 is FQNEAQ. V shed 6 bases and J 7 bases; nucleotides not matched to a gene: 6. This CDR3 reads CASSSAGVNEQFF. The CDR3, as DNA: TGTGCCAGCAGTTCTGCGGGAGTAAATGAGCAGTTCTTC.

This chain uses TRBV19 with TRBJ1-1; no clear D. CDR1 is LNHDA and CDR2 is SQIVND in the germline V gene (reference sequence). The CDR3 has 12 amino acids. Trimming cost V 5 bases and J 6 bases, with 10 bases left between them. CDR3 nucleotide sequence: TGTGCCAGTAGTCTACGACCGGCTGAAGCTTTCTTT. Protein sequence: CASSLRPAEAFF.

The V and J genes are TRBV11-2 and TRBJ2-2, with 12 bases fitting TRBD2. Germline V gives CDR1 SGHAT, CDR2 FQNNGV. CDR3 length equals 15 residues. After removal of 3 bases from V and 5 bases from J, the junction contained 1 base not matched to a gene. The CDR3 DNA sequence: TGTGCCAGCAGCTTGGGACTAGCGGGTACCGGGGAGCTGTTTTTT. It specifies CASSLGLAGTGELFF.

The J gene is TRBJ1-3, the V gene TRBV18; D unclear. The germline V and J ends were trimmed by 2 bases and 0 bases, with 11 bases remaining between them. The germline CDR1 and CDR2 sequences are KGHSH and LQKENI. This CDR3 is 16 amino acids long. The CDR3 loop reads CASSPTAADSGNTIYF. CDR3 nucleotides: TGTGCCAGCTCACCAACGGCGGCCGACTCTGGAAACACCATATATTTT.